These 24 T cell receptor beta chains originate from one sample sequenced in a study of cytomegalovirus exposure and HLA in healthy donors. PCR involved 60 Vbeta and 13 Jbeta primers. Data came from immunoSEQ multiplex PCR; TCRdb stores just in-frame clones and leaves some out. Here the sample spans around 300,000 clones, almost 85% being singletons. The material sequenced was PBMCs. The receptors originated from a middle-aged woman in good health and CMV-seropositive.

V and J are TRBV10-3 and TRBJ2-7, with a possible D match to TRBD1 (5 bases). The CDR3 sequence is 16 residues long. The germline gives CDR1 ENHRY, CDR2 SYGVKD. V was pared by 0 bases and J by 0 bases, with 12 bases between. This CDR3 is CAISESVSDSSYEQYF. In DNA form, the CDR3 reads TGTGCCATCAGTGAGTCGGTTTCTGACAGCTCCTACGAGCAGTACTTC.

The V call is TRBV6-1, the J call TRBJ1-5; D is possibly TRBD1 (6 bases). V lost 7 bases and J lost 0, with 13 bases in between. The CDR3 sequence is 15 residues long. Per germline, CDR1 MNHNS and CDR2 SASEGT. CDR3 sequence: CASNVRTDSNQPQHF. Here the CDR3 DNA reads TGTGCCAGCAACGTACGGACAGATAGCAATCAGCCCCAGCATTTT.

The rearrangement joins TRBV14 to TRBJ2-7, with a weak D call TRBD2 (6 bases). The CDR3 totals 13 residues. CDR1 is SGHDN, CDR2 FVKESK, per germline. V gave up 0 bases and J gave up 6 bases, with 9 bases separating them. The CDR3 sequence is CASSQEIAVEQYF. CDR3 coding DNA: TGTGCCAGCAGCCAAGAGATAGCGGTCGAGCAGTACTTC.

Remarks on this clone: At one end, the junction sequence differs from germline, possibly due to a read error. The V gene is TRBV6-5, the J gene TRBJ1-5; D perhaps matches TRBD1 (6 bases). The CDR3 length is 15 residues. Germline CDR1 is MNHEY and CDR2 is SVGAGI. CDR3 amino acids: CASSGNRDSNQPRHF. The CDR3 DNA reads as TGTGCCAGCAGTGGAAACAGGGATAGCAATCAGCCCCGGCATTTT.

This clone was seen a single time. The J gene is TRBJ2-1, the V gene TRBV14; 10 positions agree with TRBD2. This CDR3 spans 17 amino acids. V lost 1 base and J lost 6; bases outside the gene matches: 9. Germline-derived CDR1 and CDR2 are SGHDN and FVKESK. Written as DNA, the CDR3 is TGTGCCAGCAGCCAAGTGGCTAGCGGGAGCTGGGGCAATGAGCAGTTCTTC. Translation gives CASSQVASGSWGNEQFF.

The chain is built from TRBV28 and TRBJ1-6; 9 positions agree with TRBD1. The CDR3 extends over 17 amino acids. Trimming cost V 0 bases and J 10 bases; bases outside gene matches: 10. Germline loops: CDR1 MDHEN, CDR2 SYDVKM. The CDR3 spells CASSLWSMDRGGSPLHF. The CDR3, as DNA: TGTGCCAGCAGTTTATGGTCTATGGACAGGGGTGGGTCACCCCTCCACTTT.

J is TRBJ2-7 and V is TRBV6-6, with 14 bases matching TRBD2. Looked up from germline, CDR1 is MNHNY and CDR2 is SVGAGI (reference sequence). There are 15 residues in the CDR3. V lost 4 bases, J lost 7 bases, and 6 bases stayed unmatched. This CDR3 is CASSWGLAGVGEQYF. CDR3 coding DNA: TGTGCCAGCAGTTGGGGACTAGCGGGAGTGGGGGAGCAGTACTTC.

This clone turned up a few times. V gene TRBV28 combines with J gene TRBJ2-7, with a weak D call TRBD2 (6 bases). Germline V gives CDR1 MDHEN, CDR2 SYDVKM. V was trimmed by 0 bases and J by 3 bases, leaving 12 bases between them. The CDR3 length is 15 residues. CDR3 loop: CASSLWAGTFYEQYF. The CDR3 DNA sequence: TGTGCCAGCAGTTTATGGGCCGGGACTTTCTACGAGCAGTACTTC. The full variable domain, with the rest looked up from reference TRBV28 and TRBJ2-7, is DVKVTQSSRYLVKRTGEKVFLECVQDMDHENMFWYRQDPGLGLRLIYFSYDVKMKEKGDIPEGYSVSREKKERFSLILESASTNQTSMYLCASSLWAGTFYEQYFGPGTRLTVT.

The CDR3 nucleotides are TGTGCCAGCAGTTCAGGAATTGGCTACACCTTC. It translates to CASSSGIGYTF. V is TRBV28 and J is TRBJ1-2; D unresolved. Germline V gene data show CDR1 as MDHEN and CDR2 as SYDVKM. This CDR3 has 11 residues. With 4 bases removed from V and 7 bases from J, the gap between germline ends came to 7 bases.

V and J are TRBV6-6 and TRBJ2-5, with D possibly TRBD2 on 6 matching bases. Trimming shortened V by 7 bases and J by 5 bases, and 8 bases separated the two germline ends. Germline V gene data show CDR1 as MNHNY and CDR2 as SVGAGI (reference sequence). This CDR3 spans 11 amino acids. The CDR3 sequence is CASTGTETQYF. For the CDR3, the DNA is TGTGCCAGCACAGGGACTGAGACCCAGTACTTC.

The chain recombines TRBV5-1 with TRBJ1-1, with 8 nucleotides matching TRBD1. Per the germline V gene, CDR1 is SGHRS and CDR2 is YFSETQ. The CDR3 contains 15 residues. The trim removed 1 base at V and 1 base at J, leaving 3 bases unmatched. The CDR3 nucleotides are TGCGCCAGCAGCTTGACGACAGGGGAGAACACTGAAGCTTTCTTT. Translated: CASSLTTGENTEAFF. Full variable domain (rest looked up from reference TRBV5-1 and TRBJ1-1): KAGVTQTPRYLIKTRGQQVTLSCSPISGHRSVSWYQQTPGQGLQFLFEYFSETQRNKGNFPGRFSGRQFSNSRSEMNVSTLELGDSALYLCASSLTTGENTEAFFGQGTRLTVV.

The CDR3 region is CASSRGLAGLTDTQYF. For the CDR3, the DNA is TGCGCCAGCAGCCGAGGTTTAGCGGGCCTCACAGATACGCAGTATTTT. This rearrangement joins TRBV5-1 to TRBJ2-3, with TRBD2 matching over 7 bases. Germline V gene lookup returns CDR1 SGHRS and CDR2 YFSETQ. CDR3 length equals 16 residues. V was pared by 4 bases and J by 2 bases, with 10 bases of the junction left unmatched.

V and J are TRBV30 and TRBJ1-2; TRBD1 agrees at 7 bases. J gave up 8 bases and V 0 bases, and 6 bases lay outside the gene matches. The CDR3 is 13 residues long. Per germline, CDR1 GTSNPN and CDR2 SVGIG (reference sequence). This chain's CDR3 is CAWSVQGQGGYTF. CDR3 bases: TGTGCCTGGAGTGTACAGGGGCAGGGAGGCTACACCTTC.

This rearrangement joins TRBV29-1 to TRBJ1-3; 7 positions agree with TRBD1. Germline-derived CDR1 and CDR2 are SQVTM and ANQGSEA. The ends lost 6 bases at V and 4 bases at J; junction bases unmatched: 12. The CDR3 totals 15 residues. CDR3 sequence (DNA): TGCAGCGTAGCCCTGCGAAGGGGGCTAGGAAACACCATATATTTT. The encoded protein is CSVALRRGLGNTIYF.

This clone has just a few counts. This chain connects TRBV19 to TRBJ2-3; D is perhaps TRBD2 (6 bases). V was trimmed by 4 bases and J by 1 base, leaving 9 bases between them. The CDR3 totals 14 residues. Germline lookup yields CDR1 LNHDA and CDR2 SQIVND (reference sequence). The chain's CDR3 is CASSSSGRTDTQYF. CDR3 nucleotides: TGTGCCAGTAGTAGTAGCGGACGCACAGATACGCAGTATTTT.

The V gene is TRBV7-8, the J gene TRBJ2-3, with 8 bases fitting TRBD2. CDR1 is SGHVS, CDR2 FQNEAQ, per germline. V lost 3 bases to trimming and J lost 6 bases; unmatched junction nucleotides: 11. The CDR3 runs 16 residues. The DNA of the CDR3 is TGTGCCAGCAGCTTCGAGTACGGGAGGGCCGTTGATACGCAGTATTTT. This codes for CASSFEYGRAVDTQYF.

The V gene is TRBV28, the J gene TRBJ1-2; 9 bases fit TRBD1. The CDR3 is 14 amino acids. Per the germline V gene, CDR1 is MDHEN and CDR2 is SYDVKM. V shed 5 bases, J shed 4 bases, and the junction held 5 bases outside the gene matches. The CDR3 is CASSTGQGAYGYTF. CDR3 nucleotides: TGTGCCAGCAGTACGGGACAGGGAGCCTATGGCTACACCTTC.

The chain carries TRBV21-1 and TRBJ2-7; the table's D gene call, TRBD2, was not cross checked with the DNA. TRBV21-1 is a pseudogene segment. The CDR3 extends over 13 amino acids. CDR3 amino acids: CASPSGLPYEQYF. CDR3 nucleotides: TGTGCCAGCCCAAGCGGCCTTCCCTACGAGCAGTACTTC.

The V gene is TRBV5-1, the J gene TRBJ1-1; D remains unclear. The germline V gene has CDR1 SGHRS and CDR2 YFSETQ. The CDR3 contains 13 residues. Trimming removed 4 bases from V and 0 bases from J, with 7 bases in between. The CDR3 sequence: CASSAEVNTEAFF. CDR3 DNA: TGCGCCAGCAGCGCCGAGGTGAACACTGAAGCTTTCTTT.

This sequence joins TRBV11-3 and TRBJ2-7, with D maybe TRBD2 (5 bases). The CDR3 extends over 13 amino acids. The V end lost 2 bases, the J end lost 5 bases, and 10 bases lay between the germline ends. Germline V CDR1 and CDR2: SGHNT, YENEEA. The CDR3 sequence is CASSLPGINEQYF. DNA of the CDR3: TGTGCCAGCAGCTTACCGGGAATAAACGAGCAGTACTTC.

The chain uses TRBV18 and TRBJ1-1; TRBD1 is a possible D gene (5 bases). V lost 4 bases and J 1 base, leaving 16 bases between the germline ends. Germline lookup yields CDR1 KGHSH and CDR2 LQKENI. The CDR3 length is 16 residues. CDR3 nucleotides: TGTGCCAGCTCACTACAGTGGGCGGGGCAGAACACTGAAGCTTTCTTT. It encodes CASSLQWAGQNTEAFF.

V gene TRBV7-2 combines with J gene TRBJ2-1, with TRBD2 identical over 12 bases. CDR1 SGHTA and CDR2 FQGNSA come from the germline V gene. The CDR3 is 15 residues long. Trimming took 8 bases from V and 3 from J; bases not matched to a gene: 5. DNA of the CDR3: TGTGCCAGCGCCTGGACTAGCGGGAACTACAATGAGCAGTTCTTC. As protein: CASAWTSGNYNEQFF.

J is TRBJ1-3 and V is TRBV19; D uncertain. V was shortened by 5 bases and J by 1 base, with 9 bases between the two germline ends. Germline-derived CDR1 and CDR2 are LNHDA and SQIVND (reference sequence). The CDR3 is made up of 14 amino acids. CDR3 residues: CASSSSGSGNTIYF. As DNA, the CDR3 is TGTGCCAGTAGTTCATCGGGATCTGGAAACACCATATATTTT. Full variable domain (missing parts from reference TRBV19 and TRBJ1-3): DGGITQSPKYLFRKEGQNVTLSCEQNLNHDAMYWYRQDPGQGLRLIYYSQIVNDFQKGDIAEGYSVSREKKESFPLTVTSAQKNPTAFYLCASSSSGSGNTIYFGEGSWLTVV.

The chain carries TRBV9 and TRBJ1-1, with TRBD1 identical over 8 bases. The V and J ends lost 4 bases and 3 bases, in that order; junction bases with no gene match: 8. Germline V gene data show CDR1 as SGDLS and CDR2 as YYNGEE. The CDR3 has 15 amino acids. CDR3 bases: TGTGCCAGCAGCACTGCGGACAGGGTTGACACTGAAGCTTTCTTT. Amino acids: CASSTADRVDTEAFF.